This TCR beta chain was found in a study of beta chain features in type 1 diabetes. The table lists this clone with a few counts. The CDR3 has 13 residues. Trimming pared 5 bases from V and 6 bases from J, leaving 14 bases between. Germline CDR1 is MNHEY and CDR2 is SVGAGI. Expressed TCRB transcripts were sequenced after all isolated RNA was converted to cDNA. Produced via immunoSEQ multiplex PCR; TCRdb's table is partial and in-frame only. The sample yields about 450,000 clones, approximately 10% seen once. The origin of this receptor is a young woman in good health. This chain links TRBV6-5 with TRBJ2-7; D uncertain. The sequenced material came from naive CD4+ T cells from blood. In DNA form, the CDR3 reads TGTGCCAGCAGTAACCCCTCATGGGGCGAGCAGTACTTC. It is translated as CASSNPSWGEQYF.